A selection of T cell receptor beta chains follows, all from one sample in a study of blood T cells in healthy people across ages. TCRdb ran MiXCR on the 5' RACE reads and lists one entry per CDR3 protein. Among approximately 780,000 distinct CDR3 sequences listed, roughly 24% were seen once. This same sample was also part of a study on T cells of mothers and their children.

The sequenced sample was blood. These receptors were taken from a boy under 18 in good health. CDR3s include the opening cysteine and the closing phenylalanine or tryptophan. The D gene is left open where the match is weak. A row's size may be missing; if present it is once, few, many or a size class.

v_gene	j_gene	d_gene	abundance	CDR3nt	CDR3aa
TRBV27	TRBJ2-5	TRBD2	few	TGTGCCAGCAGGCCGACTAGCGGGAGGCAAGAGACCCAGTACTTC	CASRPTSGRQETQYF
TRBV12-3/TRBV12-4	TRBJ2-7	NA	many	TGTGCCAGCAGCGGGGGAACGTACGAGCAGTACTTC	CASSGGTYEQYF
TRBV5-5	TRBJ2-7	NA	few	TGTGCCAGCAGCTTGCGGGAAGACCAAGGGGCATACGAGCAGTACTTC	CASSLREDQGAYEQYF
TRBV25-1	TRBJ1-1	NA	few	TGTGCCAGCAGCGAATTCTCGAGGGGAGCTTTCTTT	CASSEFSRGAFF
TRBV29-1	TRBJ1-1	TRBD1	few	TGCAGCGTCCACAGGGGGCCCGGCACTGAAGCTTTCTTT	CSVHRGPGTEAFF
TRBV7-2	TRBJ2-5	NA	NA	TGTGCCAGCAGCCTCGCGCCGGGGGCACAAGAGACCCAGTACTTC	CASSLAPGAQETQYF
TRBV4-1	TRBJ2-2	TRBD2	NA	TGCGCCAGCGGCCCGGGACTAGTCTCCTCGAACACCGGGGAGCTGTTTTTT	CASGPGLVSSNTGELFF
TRBV29-1	TRBJ1-1	NA	few	TGCAGCATCAACAGGGTACCTCAAGCTTTCTTT	CSINRVPQAFF
TRBV20-1	TRBJ1-4	TRBD1	NA	TGCAGTGCTAGAGACTATAATTCTCAGGGGGTTGGGGAAAAACTGTTTTTT	CSARDYNSQGVGEKLFF
TRBV29-1	TRBJ2-7	NA	few	TGCAGCGTTGAATCCCGCGGGCGTTTCTCCTACGAGCAGTACTTC	CSVESRGRFSYEQYF
TRBV12-3/TRBV12-4	TRBJ2-2	NA	NA	TGTGCCAGCAGTTTTTCAGCCAACACCGGGGAGCTGTTTTTT	CASSFSANTGELFF
TRBV29-1	TRBJ2-7	NA	NA	TGCAGCGTTGAAGATGATAGCGGTGCCTACGAGCAGTACTTC	CSVEDDSGAYEQYF
TRBV24-1	TRBJ2-6	NA	NA	TGTGCCACCAGTGAACGGGGCTCTGGGGCCAACGTCCTGACTTTC	CATSERGSGANVLTF
TRBV29-1	TRBJ1-2	NA	NA	TGCAGCGCCCGACCGGGGGAAAGCTACACCTTC	CSARPGESYTF
TRBV5-1	TRBJ2-7	NA	NA	TGCGCCAGCAGCTTGTATGTCAGGGGAAGGGAGCAGTACTTC	CASSLYVRGREQYF
TRBV11-3	TRBJ2-7	TRBD1	NA	TGTGCCAGCAGCAGGGGGACAGGGAGAGACGAGCAGTACTTC	CASSRGTGRDEQYF
TRBV15	TRBJ2-5	NA	NA	TGTGCCACCAGCACCTGGGGGGGCCCCACTCCCCAAGAGACCCAGTACTTC	CATSTWGGPTPQETQYF
TRBV12-3/TRBV12-4	TRBJ1-2	NA	NA	TGTGCCAGCAGTTTTTTCGGGGCCAGGGCAAGCTACACCTTC	CASSFFGARASYTF
TRBV7-6	TRBJ2-5	NA	few	TGTGCCAGCAGCTCATACCGGGGGCCCTCGGAGACCCAGTACTTC	CASSSYRGPSETQYF
TRBV9	TRBJ2-7	NA	NA	TGTGCCAGCAGCGCAAACGGAGATCCCGACGAGCAGTACTTC	CASSANGDPDEQYF
TRBV28	TRBJ2-1	NA	NA	TGTGCCAGCAGTTTATGGGACAGTCGCAATGAGCAGTTCTTC	CASSLWDSRNEQFF
TRBV11-1	TRBJ2-3	NA	NA	TGTGCCAGCAGCCGCGGACAGTTCACAGATACGCAGTATTTT	CASSRGQFTDTQYF
TRBV20-1	TRBJ2-7	NA	NA	TGCAGTGCTCCCAGGGAGATCTCCTACGAGCAGTACTTC	CSAPREISYEQYF
TRBV7-9	TRBJ2-7	NA	few	TGTGCCAGCGAGGACAGCTCCTACGAGCAGTACTTC	CASEDSSYEQYF
TRBV15	TRBJ2-1	TRBD2	NA	TGTGCCACCAGCAGAGGGGGCGGGGGACGGTACAATGAGCAGTTCTTC	CATSRGGGGRYNEQFF
TRBV12-3/TRBV12-4	TRBJ2-1	NA	few	TGTGCTCCTCCAGGGGAGGATGAGCAGTTCTTC	CAPPGEDEQFF
TRBV18	TRBJ1-5	TRBD1	NA	TGTGCCAGCTCATCAAAGGGACAGGGGCTCAATCAGCCCCAGCATTTT	CASSSKGQGLNQPQHF
TRBV29-1	TRBJ2-5	TRBD1	many	TGCAGCGCGCGACAGGGCCAAGAGACCCAGTACTTC	CSARQGQETQYF
TRBV3-1	TRBJ2-2	NA	NA	TGTGCCAGCAGCCAAGAGTTAAGGTTGAACACCGGGGAGCTGTTTTTT	CASSQELRLNTGELFF
TRBV29-1	TRBJ2-3	NA	NA	TGCAGCGTTGATGGCCTATGGGGGGATACGCAGTATTTT	CSVDGLWGDTQYF
TRBV12-3/TRBV12-4	TRBJ1-4	NA	few	TGTGCCAGCAGTTTCGGCCTTAATGAAAAACTGTTTTTT	CASSFGLNEKLFF
TRBV5-6	TRBJ2-7	TRBD1	NA	TGTGCCAGCACCCGTACGGGACAGGCCTACGAGCAGTACTTC	CASTRTGQAYEQYF
TRBV29-1	TRBJ2-5	NA	NA	TGCAGCGTTGAGGCAGTGTACCAAGAGACCCAGTACTTC	CSVEAVYQETQYF
TRBV9	TRBJ1-1	TRBD1	few	TGTGCCAGCAGCCCGACAGGGTTGGACACTGAAGCTTTCTTT	CASSPTGLDTEAFF
TRBV7-6	TRBJ2-2	NA	NA	TGTGCCAGCAGCTTAGGACAGGCCCTTACAGCCGGGGAGCTGTTCTTT	CASSLGQALTAGELFF
TRBV18	TRBJ2-7	TRBD1	few	TGTGCCAGCTCACCCTCGACAGGGGGAGGCGAGCAGTACTTC	CASSPSTGGGEQYF
TRBV6-2/TRBV6-3	TRBJ2-3	NA	NA	TGTGCCAGCAGTTACAATGTCGGGGGCACAGATACGCAGTATTTT	CASSYNVGGTDTQYF
TRBV18	TRBJ2-5	TRBD2	NA	TGTGCCAGCTCACCACTGACTAGCGATGAGACCCAGTACTTC	CASSPLTSDETQYF
TRBV6-5	TRBJ1-6	NA	NA	TGTGCCAGCAGGCCTCCGAGCGGTTCACCCCTCCACTTT	CASRPPSGSPLHF
TRBV10-3	TRBJ1-1	NA	few	TGTGCCATCTGGCCCGGGGTCAGCGACACTGAAGCTTTCTTT	CAIWPGVSDTEAFF
TRBV20-1	TRBJ2-2	NA	many	TGCAGTGCTACGACAAGCTCCGACACCGGGGAGCTGTTTTTT	CSATTSSDTGELFF
TRBV20-1	TRBJ2-7	NA	few	TGCAGTGCATCCGAGACAAACTCCTACGAGCAGTACTTC	CSASETNSYEQYF
TRBV10-3	TRBJ1-2	TRBD1	NA	TGTGCCATCAGTGGGCCGGGACAGGGGCCCTACACCTTC	CAISGPGQGPYTF
TRBV12-3/TRBV12-4	TRBJ2-1	TRBD2	NA	TGTGCCAGCAGTCCTAGCGGGGCCAATGAGCAGTTCTTC	CASSPSGANEQFF
TRBV19	TRBJ1-2	TRBD1	NA	TGTGCCAGTAGTATCGGACAGGTCTGGTCTGCTAACTATGGCTACACCTTC	CASSIGQVWSANYGYTF
TRBV19	TRBJ2-4	TRBD1	once	TGTGCCAGTACCCCAGGGGGCGAGGACATTCAGTACTTC	CASTPGGEDIQYF
TRBV6-6	TRBJ1-4	NA	few	TGTGCCAGCACCCAGGGTGAAAAACTGTTTTTT	CASTQGEKLFF
TRBV12-3/TRBV12-4	TRBJ1-1	NA	NA	TGTGCCAGCAGTTTCGGGGTCGTGAACACTGAAGCTTTCTTT	CASSFGVVNTEAFF